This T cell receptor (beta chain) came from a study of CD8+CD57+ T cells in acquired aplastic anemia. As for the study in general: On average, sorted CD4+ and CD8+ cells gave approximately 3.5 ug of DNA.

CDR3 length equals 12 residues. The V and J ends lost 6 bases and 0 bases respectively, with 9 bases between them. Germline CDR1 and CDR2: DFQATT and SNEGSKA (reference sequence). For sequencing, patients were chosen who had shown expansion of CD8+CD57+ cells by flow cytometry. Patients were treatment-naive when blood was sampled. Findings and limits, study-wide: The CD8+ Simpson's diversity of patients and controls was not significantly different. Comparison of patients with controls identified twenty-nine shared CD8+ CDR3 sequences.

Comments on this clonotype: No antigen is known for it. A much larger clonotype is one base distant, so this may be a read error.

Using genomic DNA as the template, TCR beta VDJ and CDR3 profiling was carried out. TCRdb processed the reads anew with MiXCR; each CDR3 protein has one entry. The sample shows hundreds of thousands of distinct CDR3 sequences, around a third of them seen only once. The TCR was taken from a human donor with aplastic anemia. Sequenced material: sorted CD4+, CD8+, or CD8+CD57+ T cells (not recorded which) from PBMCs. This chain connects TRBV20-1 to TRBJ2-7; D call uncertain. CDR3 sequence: CSAGDNSYEQYF. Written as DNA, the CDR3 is TGCAGTGCCGGTGACAACTCCTACGAGCAGTACTTC.